The entry that follows covers one T cell receptor (beta chain) sequence. Its antigen is currently unknown. The record originates from a study of OX40 agonist ivuxolimab in advanced cancers. Study findings and constraints: Partial responders treated at 0.1-3.0 mg/kg exhibited clonal expansion among the lowest measured. Expanded clones belonging to CD8+ T cells outnumbered, on average, those of CD4+.

Germline CDR1 LNHNV, CDR2 YYDKDF (reference sequence). The CDR3 extends over 14 amino acids. V dropped 0 bases and J dropped 8 bases, with 13 bases sitting between them. With autoimmune disease history or systemic immunosuppression, patients were excluded. The sampling schedule covered blood at baseline, cycle 4 day 1, and cycle 7 day 1. The protocol was immunoSEQ multiplex PCR, while the TCRdb copy is restricted to in-frame clones and leaves out a portion. The sample lists 100,000 to 150,000 clones; roughly 92% were seen once. The TCR originated in an adult with an advanced solid tumor such as melanoma, head and neck, liver or kidney cancer. The sample consisted of CD4+ or CD8+ T cells sorted from blood, taken in a trial of the OX40 agonist ivuxolimab. The rearrangement links TRBV15 to TRBJ1-2; D is unclear. The CDR3 region is CATSRDHTLGGYTF. The DNA of the CDR3 is TGTGCCACCAGCAGAGATCATACATTGGGGGGCTACACCTTC.